The rows below give T cell receptor beta chains drawn from one sample of a study of OX40 agonist ivuxolimab in advanced cancers. This table comes from immunoSEQ multiplex PCR, and its TCRdb copy is limited to in-frame clones, with some not included. The data contain 78,000 or so clones, around nine tenths of them seen just once; the ten biggest clones take up roughly 0.64%. Specimen: CD4+ or CD8+ T cells sorted from blood, collected in a trial of the OX40 agonist ivuxolimab. Receptors originate from an adult with an advanced solid tumor such as melanoma, head and neck, liver or kidney cancer. Both conserved end residues are part of each CDR3. A D gene is named only where the DNA matches it firmly. The size entry is marked missing in some rows and otherwise reads once, few, many or a size class.

clone_size: NA; v_call: TRBV15; d_call: NA; j_call: TRBJ2-7; cdr3_nt: TGTGCCACTAGCACCGGGACACCGCGGGGCGAGCAGTACTTC; cdr3_aa: CATSTGTPRGEQYF
clone_size: once; v_call: TRBV4-2; d_call: NA; j_call: TRBJ2-1; cdr3_nt: TGTGCCAGCAGCCCACGGGGGTGGTCCGAGGATGAGCAGTTCTTC; cdr3_aa: CASSPRGWSEDEQFF
clone_size: NA; v_call: TRBV6-5; d_call: TRBD1; j_call: TRBJ1-3; cdr3_nt: TGTGCCAGCACCCAGGGGGGGACTGGAAACACCATATATTTT; cdr3_aa: CASTQGGTGNTIYF
clone_size: few; v_call: TRBV2; d_call: NA; j_call: TRBJ1-5; cdr3_nt: TGTGCCAGCGCTACCGGGGTAAATAATCAGCCCCAGCATTTT; cdr3_aa: CASATGVNNQPQHF
clone_size: NA; v_call: TRBV7-2; d_call: NA; j_call: TRBJ2-5; cdr3_nt: TGTGCCAGCAGCTTAGGGGGGGCCCGAGAGACCCAGTACTTC; cdr3_aa: CASSLGGARETQYF
clone_size: NA; v_call: TRBV5-1; d_call: NA; j_call: TRBJ2-1; cdr3_nt: TGCGCCAGCAGCCCGACTAACAATGAGCAGTTCTTC; cdr3_aa: CASSPTNNEQFF
clone_size: NA; v_call: TRBV7-2; d_call: NA; j_call: TRBJ2-7; cdr3_nt: TGTGCCAGCAGCTTAGACGGCACCTACGAGCAGTACTTC; cdr3_aa: CASSLDGTYEQYF
clone_size: NA; v_call: TRBV27; d_call: NA; j_call: TRBJ1-6; cdr3_nt: TGTGCCACCAAACCGGGACAAGGGAATTCACCCCTCCACTTT; cdr3_aa: CATKPGQGNSPLHF
clone_size: NA; v_call: TRBV30; d_call: NA; j_call: TRBJ2-2; cdr3_nt: TGTGCCTGGAGGAGGGGGACTCTTAACACCGGGGAGCTGTTTTTT; cdr3_aa: CAWRRGTLNTGELFF
clone_size: NA; v_call: TRBV15; d_call: TRBD2; j_call: TRBJ2-2; cdr3_nt: TGTGCCACCAGCAGAGATCGACTAGCGGGAGTCACCGGGGAGCTGTTTTTT; cdr3_aa: CATSRDRLAGVTGELFF
clone_size: NA; v_call: TRBV9; d_call: NA; j_call: TRBJ2-3; cdr3_nt: TGTGCCAGCAGCTACCGACTCGGCACAGATACGCAGTATTTT; cdr3_aa: CASSYRLGTDTQYF
clone_size: NA; v_call: TRBV5-8; d_call: NA; j_call: TRBJ1-5; cdr3_nt: TGTGCCAGCAGCTTACAGCGAAATCAGCCCCAGCATTTT; cdr3_aa: CASSLQRNQPQHF
clone_size: NA; v_call: TRBV28; d_call: TRBD2; j_call: TRBJ2-4; cdr3_nt: TGTGCCAGCAGTCCCGGGACTAGCGGGAGTGGAAACATTCAGTACTTC; cdr3_aa: CASSPGTSGSGNIQYF
clone_size: NA; v_call: TRBV27; d_call: NA; j_call: TRBJ2-2; cdr3_nt: TGTGCCAGCAGTACCTCAGCCCAGACGAACACCGGGGAGCTGTTTTTT; cdr3_aa: CASSTSAQTNTGELFF
clone_size: NA; v_call: TRBV30; d_call: NA; j_call: TRBJ1-3; cdr3_nt: TGTGCCTGGGTTCAGATCGGGACGTGGGGAAACACCATATATTTT; cdr3_aa: CAWVQIGTWGNTIYF
clone_size: NA; v_call: TRBV6-6; d_call: NA; j_call: TRBJ1-4; cdr3_nt: TGTGCCAGCAAACACAGGGAATTTATTGAAAAACTGTTTTTT; cdr3_aa: CASKHREFIEKLFF
clone_size: NA; v_call: TRBV5-1; d_call: TRBD1; j_call: TRBJ1-5; cdr3_nt: TGCGCCAGCAGCCTTAGACAGGGAGGGGATCAGCCCCAGCATTTT; cdr3_aa: CASSLRQGGDQPQHF
clone_size: NA; v_call: TRBV19; d_call: NA; j_call: TRBJ1-2; cdr3_nt: TGTGCCAGTAAAGCAGGGTTTAACTATGGCTACACCTTC; cdr3_aa: CASKAGFNYGYTF
clone_size: NA; v_call: TRBV7-9; d_call: NA; j_call: TRBJ1-1; cdr3_nt: TGTGCCAGCAGCCCAGAGCGGGGTTGGGGAGGAAACACTGAAGCTTTCTTT; cdr3_aa: CASSPERGWGGNTEAFF
clone_size: NA; v_call: TRBV7-3; d_call: NA; j_call: TRBJ2-2; cdr3_nt: TGTGCCAGCAGCTTATTCGGGACGATATCTACGGGGGAGCTGTTTTTT; cdr3_aa: CASSLFGTISTGELFF
clone_size: NA; v_call: TRBV6-1; d_call: NA; j_call: TRBJ1-2; cdr3_nt: TGTGCCAGCATTCAAGGGGGGGGACCCAACTATGGCTACACCTTC; cdr3_aa: CASIQGGGPNYGYTF
clone_size: NA; v_call: TRBV5-1; d_call: TRBD2; j_call: TRBJ2-3; cdr3_nt: TGCGCCAGCTATAATAGCGGGGGTCAATCAGATACGCAGTATTTT; cdr3_aa: CASYNSGGQSDTQYF
clone_size: NA; v_call: TRBV6-1; d_call: NA; j_call: TRBJ2-7; cdr3_nt: TGTGCCAGCAGGGTCCTGGATAGAAGGGTCGAGCAGTACTTC; cdr3_aa: CASRVLDRRVEQYF
clone_size: few; v_call: TRBV9; d_call: TRBD1; j_call: TRBJ1-1; cdr3_nt: TGTGCCAGCAGCGACTGGACAGGTAGGAACACTGAAGCTTTCTTT; cdr3_aa: CASSDWTGRNTEAFF
clone_size: NA; v_call: TRBV11-3; d_call: TRBD1; j_call: TRBJ2-1; cdr3_nt: TGTGCCAGCAGCTGGACCGGGACAGGGGTCTACAATGAGCAGTTCTTC; cdr3_aa: CASSWTGTGVYNEQFF
clone_size: NA; v_call: TRBV4-3; d_call: NA; j_call: TRBJ2-3; cdr3_nt: TGCGCCAGCAGCCAAGAGATCTTTGAGGCCAGGGGCACAGATACGCAGTATTTT; cdr3_aa: CASSQEIFEARGTDTQYF
clone_size: NA; v_call: TRBV7-3; d_call: TRBD1; j_call: TRBJ2-7; cdr3_nt: TGTGCCAGCAGCCTAGGGGGCGCAAAATCCTACGAGCAGTACTTC; cdr3_aa: CASSLGGAKSYEQYF
clone_size: NA; v_call: TRBV28; d_call: TRBD1; j_call: TRBJ1-2; cdr3_nt: TGTGCCAGCAGTCCCGGGACAGGGTACTATGGCTACACCTTC; cdr3_aa: CASSPGTGYYGYTF
clone_size: NA; v_call: TRBV5-1; d_call: TRBD1; j_call: TRBJ1-4; cdr3_nt: TGCGCCAGCAGCTCGGGACAGGGAGTAGGTGAAAAACTGTTTTTT; cdr3_aa: CASSSGQGVGEKLFF